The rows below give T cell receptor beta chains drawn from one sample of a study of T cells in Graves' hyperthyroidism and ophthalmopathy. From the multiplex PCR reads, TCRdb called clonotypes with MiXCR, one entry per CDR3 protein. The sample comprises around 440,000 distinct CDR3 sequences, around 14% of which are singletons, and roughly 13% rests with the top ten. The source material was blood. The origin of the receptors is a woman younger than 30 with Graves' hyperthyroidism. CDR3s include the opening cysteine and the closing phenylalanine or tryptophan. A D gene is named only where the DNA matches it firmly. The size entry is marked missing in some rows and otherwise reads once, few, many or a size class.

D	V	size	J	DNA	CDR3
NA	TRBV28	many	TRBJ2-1	TGTGCCAGCAGTTTCTATGCAGGGGGGGAAAGACTCAATGAGCAGTTCTTC	CASSFYAGGERLNEQFF
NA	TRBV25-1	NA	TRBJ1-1	TGTGCCAGCAGTGTCCTGGTGGAAACTGAAGCTTTCTTT	CASSVLVETEAFF
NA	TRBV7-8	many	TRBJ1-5	TGTGCCAGCACCCGGGACACCAATCAGCCCCAGCATTTT	CASTRDTNQPQHF
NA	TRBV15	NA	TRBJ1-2	TGTGCCACCAGCAGAGATGGTAACGGCGCCGACTATGGCTACACCTTC	CATSRDGNGADYGYTF
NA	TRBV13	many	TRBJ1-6	TGTGCCAGCAGCTTAGGTCAGGGACCCAATTCACCCCTCCACTTT	CASSLGQGPNSPLHF
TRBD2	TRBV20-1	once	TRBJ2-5	TGCAGTAGCGGGGGTTTCTCCCAAGAGACCCAGTACTTC	CSSGGFSQETQYF
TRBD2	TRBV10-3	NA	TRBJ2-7	TGTGCCGTGGGGACTAGCGGGGGAGAGCAGTACTTC	CAVGTSGGEQYF
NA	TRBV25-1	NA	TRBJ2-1	TGTGCCAGCAGATCCTCAGCGGGACAGGCACATGAGCAGTTCTTC	CASRSSAGQAHEQFF
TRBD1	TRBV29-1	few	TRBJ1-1	TGCAGCGTCGCGGGACAGGGGATGGCTGAAGCTTTCTTT	CSVAGQGMAEAFF
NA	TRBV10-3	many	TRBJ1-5	TGTGCCATCAGCGCCGGGACCACACATGGCAATCAGCCCCAGCATTTT	CAISAGTTHGNQPQHF
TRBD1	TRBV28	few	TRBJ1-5	TGTGCCAGCAGCCTGGCGTCAGGGGGCGCCCCCCAGCATTTT	CASSLASGGAPQHF
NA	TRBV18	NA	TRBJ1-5	TGTGCCAGCTCCCGCGCAGGGGACGTCGACAATCAGCCCCAGCATTTT	CASSRAGDVDNQPQHF
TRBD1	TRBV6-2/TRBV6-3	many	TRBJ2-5	TGTGCCATTAACCGGGACAGGGGGTCTGAGACCCAGTACTTC	CAINRDRGSETQYF
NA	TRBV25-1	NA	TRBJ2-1	TGTGCCAGCAGTGAAACTGGGGTGGCGGATGAGCAGTTCTTC	CASSETGVADEQFF
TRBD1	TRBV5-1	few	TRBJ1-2	TGCGCCAGCGCATTTACCGACAGGGGGTATGGCTACACCTTC	CASAFTDRGYGYTF
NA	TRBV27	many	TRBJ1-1	TGTGCCAGCAGTTCCGGGGTTCGGCGCACTGAAGCTTTCTTT	CASSSGVRRTEAFF